The rows below give T cell receptor beta chains drawn from one sample of a study of T cell changes during pregnancy in multiple sclerosis. The protocol was immunoSEQ multiplex PCR, while the TCRdb copy is restricted to in-frame clones and leaves out a portion. The profile shows 40,000 to 50,000 clones, approximately 91% of them singletons. The sample was CD8+ T cells from peripheral blood mononuclear cells, taken in the third trimester of pregnancy. These receptors all come from a female donor with multiple sclerosis, enrolled in a pregnancy study. The CDR3 runs from the conserved cysteine through the conserved F or W. A D gene is named only where the DNA matches it firmly.

v_call d_call cdr3_aa
TRBV5-6 TRBD2 CASRAGGVPYNEQFF
TRBV7-2 NA CASSFQPSSYNEQFF
TRBV7-3 NA CASSFGEGELFF
TRBV15 TRBD2 CATSGTSGGPYEQYF
TRBV13 TRBD2 CASSHGTKGEQYF
TRBV7-7 TRBD2 CASSLIGREGPSTYEQYF
TRBV7-2 TRBD1 CASSQGTGPYQPQHF
TRBV28 NA CASSLLSGQFDEQFF
TRBV29-1 NA CSVEASLGYGYTF
TRBV6-1 NA CASSGGENSPLHF
TRBV9 TRBD1 CASSGGTGNEAFF
TRBV28 TRBD1 CASSSKYRDRGSGANVLTF
TRBV27 NA CASSLTGAGSYEQYF
TRBV7-8 TRBD2 CASSSGEGVYEQYF
TRBV10-1 TRBD2 CASILGGGVEDTQYF